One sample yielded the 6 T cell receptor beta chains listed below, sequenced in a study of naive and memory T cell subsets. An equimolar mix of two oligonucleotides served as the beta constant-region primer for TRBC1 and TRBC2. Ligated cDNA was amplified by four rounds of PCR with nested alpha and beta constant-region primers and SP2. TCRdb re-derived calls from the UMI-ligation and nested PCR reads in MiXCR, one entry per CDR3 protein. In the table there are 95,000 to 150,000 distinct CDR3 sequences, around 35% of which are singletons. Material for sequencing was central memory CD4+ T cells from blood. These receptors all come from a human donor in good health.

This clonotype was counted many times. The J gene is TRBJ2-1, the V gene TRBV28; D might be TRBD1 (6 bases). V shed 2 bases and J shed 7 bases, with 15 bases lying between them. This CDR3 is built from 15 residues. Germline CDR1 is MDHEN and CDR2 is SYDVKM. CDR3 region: CASSLPQGSRNEQFF. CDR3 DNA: TGTGCCAGCAGTTTACCCCAGGGGTCGAGGAATGAGCAGTTCTTC.

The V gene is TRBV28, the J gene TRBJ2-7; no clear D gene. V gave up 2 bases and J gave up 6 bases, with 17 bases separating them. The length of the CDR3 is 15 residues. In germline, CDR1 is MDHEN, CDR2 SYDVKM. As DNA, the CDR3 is TGTGCCAGCAGTTTAGGCCACTCCCGGGCTCCCGAGCAGTACTTC. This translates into CASSLGHSRAPEQYF.

The CDR3 sequence: CASRSRGGEQFF. The CDR3 nucleotides are TGTGCCAGCAGAAGCAGGGGAGGTGAGCAGTTCTTC. This sequence joins TRBV6-5 and TRBJ2-1; D is perhaps TRBD1 or TRBD2 (6 bases each). CDR3 size: 12 residues. The ends were cut back, 6 bases at V and 9 bases at J, with 12 bases in the middle. Germline assignment: CDR1 MNHEY and CDR2 SVGAGI.

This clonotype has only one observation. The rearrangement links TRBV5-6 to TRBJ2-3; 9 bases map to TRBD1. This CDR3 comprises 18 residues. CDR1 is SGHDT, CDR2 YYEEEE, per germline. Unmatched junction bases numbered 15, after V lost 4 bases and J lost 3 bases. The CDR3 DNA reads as TGTGCCAGCAGCCCAACGGCACAGGGGGCGTTGGGTACAGATACGCAGTATTTT. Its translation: CASSPTAQGALGTDTQYF.

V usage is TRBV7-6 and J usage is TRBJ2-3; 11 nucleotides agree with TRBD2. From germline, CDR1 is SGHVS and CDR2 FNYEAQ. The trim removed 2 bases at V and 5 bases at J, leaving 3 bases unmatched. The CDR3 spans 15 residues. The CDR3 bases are TGTGCCAGCAGCTTACTAGCGGGAGGTGGAGATACGCAGTATTTT. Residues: CASSLLAGGGDTQYF.

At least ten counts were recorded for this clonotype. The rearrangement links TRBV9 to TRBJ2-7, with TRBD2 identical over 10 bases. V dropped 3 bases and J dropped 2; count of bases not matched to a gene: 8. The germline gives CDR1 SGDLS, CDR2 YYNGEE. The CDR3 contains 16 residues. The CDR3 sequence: CASSASSGTSAYEQYF. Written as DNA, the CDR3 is TGTGCCAGCAGCGCAAGTTCGGGGACTAGCGCCTACGAGCAGTACTTC.